This T cell receptor beta chain was sequenced for a study of T cells after posttransplantation cyclophosphamide. Findings of the study overall: Skin or GI-infiltrating T cells shared few TRB sequences with blood. Donor CD8+ memory clones often dominated recipient blood repertoires at later times. After PTCy, TRB diversity resembled that of CNI/methotrexate controls.

CDR3 size: 15 residues. V lost 5 bases to trimming and J lost 0 bases, with 8 bases between them. Germline values: CDR1 PRHDT, CDR2 FYEKMQ (reference sequence). Control samples came 1 year after myeloablative marrow transplants with methotrexate plus calcineurin inhibitor. Profiling relied on immunoSEQ multiplex PCR, and the TCRdb table lists in-frame clones only, not all of them. This table has about 15,000 clones, approximately 88% appearing once. Of note for this clone: The target antigen is unknown.

The source is a young adult male patient who received an allogeneic stem cell transplant from a related donor, was CMV-positive, and had no GVHD. Some T cells could come from the graft donor. The chain is built from TRBV13 and TRBJ2-6; D not resolved. Source: PBMCs, taken approximately 390 days after allogeneic stem cell transplant with calcineurin inhibitor and methotrexate. The CDR3 DNA reads as TGTGCCAGCAGCGCGAGGAGCTCTGGGGCCAACGTCCTGACTTTC. Amino acid sequence: CASSARSSGANVLTF.